The table lists the clone carrying this T cell receptor (beta chain) with many counts. Antigen unknown. At one end, the junction sequence differs from germline, possibly due to a read error. MiXCR, run by TCRdb on the 5' RACE reads, gives a single entry per CDR3 protein. This table holds a few hundred thousand distinct CDR3 sequences, 18% found once. This entry comes from a study of CD8 T cells in ankylosing spondylitis. Study results and limitations: Significant enrichment of disease-linked clones was reported in matched ankylosing spondylitis synovial fluid.

The CDR3 is 14 residues long. The sample consisted of blood, either unsorted or a sorted T cell fraction (not recorded which). This receptor was obtained from a male donor with ankylosing spondylitis or in good health (not recorded which). The chain has TRBV12-3 or TRBV12-4 and TRBJ2-3, with D maybe TRBD2 (5 bases). The CDR3 nucleotides are TGTGCCAGCAGTCTAGCAGACGCCATACGGACGCAGTATTTT. The encoded protein is CASSLADAIRTQYF.